This T cell receptor (beta chain) was sequenced during a study of cytomegalovirus exposure and HLA in healthy donors. Study conclusions and caveats: Among the CMV-associated chains, three were confirmed in vitro as specific for CMV antigens. In a later analysis, several top co-occurrence clusters appeared linked to parvovirus B19, influenza, CMV and Epstein-Barr virus. A later analysis revealed that TCR association rates differed between HLA loci, peaking at DRB1 and bottoming out at HLA-C. TCR beta sequences reportedly predicted most subjects' HLA-A and HLA-B alleles accurately.

This CDR3 spans 15 amino acids. Germline-derived CDR1 and CDR2 are SGHAT and FQNNGV. V lost 4 bases, J lost 5 bases, and 10 bases stayed unmatched. The study ran its PCR with 60 Vbeta and 13 Jbeta primers. Repertoires were generated with immunoSEQ multiplex PCR, while TCRdb's copy carries only in-frame clones and drops some. The sample lists about 120,000 clones, around 72% occurring once. Points on this clone: The antigen is not known.

The TCR sequence derives from a man aged 30 to 45 in good health and CMV-seronegative. Sequencing was performed on PBMCs. The gene calls are TRBV11-2 and TRBJ1-1, with TRBD1 matching 7 bases. The CDR3 coding sequence is TGTGCCAGCAGCTCCGGGACAGTAAGTAGGACTGAAGCTTTCTTT. Its translation is CASSSGTVSRTEAFF.